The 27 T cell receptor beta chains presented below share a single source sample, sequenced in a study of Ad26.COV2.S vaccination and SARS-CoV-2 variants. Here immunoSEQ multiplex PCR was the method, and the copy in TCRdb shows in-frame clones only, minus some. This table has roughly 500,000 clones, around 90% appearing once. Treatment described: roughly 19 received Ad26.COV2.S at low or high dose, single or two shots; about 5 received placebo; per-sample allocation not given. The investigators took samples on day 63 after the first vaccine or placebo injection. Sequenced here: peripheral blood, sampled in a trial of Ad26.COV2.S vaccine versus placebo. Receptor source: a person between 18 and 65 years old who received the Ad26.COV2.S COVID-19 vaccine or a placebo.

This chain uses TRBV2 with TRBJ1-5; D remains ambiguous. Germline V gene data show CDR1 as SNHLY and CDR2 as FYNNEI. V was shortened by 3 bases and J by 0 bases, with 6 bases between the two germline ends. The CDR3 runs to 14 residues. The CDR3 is CASSDLASNQPQHF. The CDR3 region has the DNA TGTGCCAGCAGTGATTTAGCTAGCAATCAGCCCCAGCATTTT.

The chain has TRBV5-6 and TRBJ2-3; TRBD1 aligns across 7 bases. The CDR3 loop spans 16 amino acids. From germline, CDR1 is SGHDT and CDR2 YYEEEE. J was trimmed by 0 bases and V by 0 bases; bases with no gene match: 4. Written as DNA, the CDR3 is TGTGCCAGCAGCTTGGGCGACAGGGCTAGCACAGATACGCAGTATTTT. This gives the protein CASSLGDRASTDTQYF.

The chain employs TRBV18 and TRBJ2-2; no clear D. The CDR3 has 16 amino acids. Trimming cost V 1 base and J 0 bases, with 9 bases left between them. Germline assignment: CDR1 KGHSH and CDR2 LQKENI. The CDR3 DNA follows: TGTGCCAGCTCACCACTTGGTCCGCCGAACACCGGGGAGCTGTTTTTT. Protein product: CASSPLGPPNTGELFF.

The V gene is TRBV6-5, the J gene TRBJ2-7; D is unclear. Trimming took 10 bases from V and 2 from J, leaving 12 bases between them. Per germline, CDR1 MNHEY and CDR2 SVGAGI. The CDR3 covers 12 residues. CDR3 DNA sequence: TGTGCCACGTCCAGGACCACCTACGAGCAGTACTTC. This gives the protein CATSRTTYEQYF.

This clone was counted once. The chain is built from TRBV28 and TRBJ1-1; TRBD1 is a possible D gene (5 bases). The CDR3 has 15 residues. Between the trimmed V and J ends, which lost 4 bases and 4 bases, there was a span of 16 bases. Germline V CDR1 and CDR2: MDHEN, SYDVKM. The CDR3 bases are TGTGCCAGCAGTTCCGTGACAGCCCGCGCCACTGAAGCTTTCTTT. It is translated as CASSSVTARATEAFF.

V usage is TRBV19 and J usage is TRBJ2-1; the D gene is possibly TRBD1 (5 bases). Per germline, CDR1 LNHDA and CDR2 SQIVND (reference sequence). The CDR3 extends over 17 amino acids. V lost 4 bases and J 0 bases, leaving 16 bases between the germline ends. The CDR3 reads CASSKYPGQGSYNEQFF. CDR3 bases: TGTGCCAGTAGTAAGTACCCCGGGCAGGGCTCCTACAATGAGCAGTTCTTC.

The CDR3 DNA reads TGTGCCAGCGTAGGACACATCACCGGGGAGCTGTTTTTT. Its protein is CASVGHITGELFF. The chain has TRBV27 and TRBJ2-2, with D perhaps matching TRBD1 (5 bases). CDR1 MNHEY and CDR2 SMNVEV come from the germline V gene (reference sequence). The ends were cut back, 8 bases at V and 4 bases at J, with 11 bases in the middle. The CDR3 covers 13 residues.

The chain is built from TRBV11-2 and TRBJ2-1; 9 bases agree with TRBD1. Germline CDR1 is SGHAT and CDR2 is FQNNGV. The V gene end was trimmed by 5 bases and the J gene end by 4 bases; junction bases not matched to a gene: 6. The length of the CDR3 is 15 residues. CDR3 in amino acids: CASSGTGIPYNEQFF. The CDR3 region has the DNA TGTGCCAGCAGCGGGACAGGGATCCCTTACAATGAGCAGTTCTTC.

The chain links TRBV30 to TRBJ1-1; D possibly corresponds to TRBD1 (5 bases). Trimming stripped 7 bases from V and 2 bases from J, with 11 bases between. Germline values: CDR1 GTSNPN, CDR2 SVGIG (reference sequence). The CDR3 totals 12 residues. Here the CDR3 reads CALSRDNTEAFF. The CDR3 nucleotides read TGTGCCTTAAGCAGGGACAACACTGAAGCTTTCTTT.

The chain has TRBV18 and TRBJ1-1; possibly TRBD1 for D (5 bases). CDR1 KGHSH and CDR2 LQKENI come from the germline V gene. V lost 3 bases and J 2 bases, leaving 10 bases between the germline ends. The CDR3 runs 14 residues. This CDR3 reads CASSPRQLNTEAFF. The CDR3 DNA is TGTGCCAGCTCACCCAGACAGCTAAACACTGAAGCTTTCTTT.

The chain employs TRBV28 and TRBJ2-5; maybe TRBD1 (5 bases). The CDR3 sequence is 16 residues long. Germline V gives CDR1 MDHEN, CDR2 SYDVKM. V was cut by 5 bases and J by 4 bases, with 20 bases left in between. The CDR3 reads CASSPDRQGPLETQYF. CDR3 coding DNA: TGTGCCAGCAGTCCTGACCGCCAGGGCCCTCTAGAGACCCAGTACTTC. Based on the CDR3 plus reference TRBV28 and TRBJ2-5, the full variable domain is DVKVTQSSRYLVKRTGEKVFLECVQDMDHENMFWYRQDPGLGLRLIYFSYDVKMKEKGDIPEGYSVSREKKERFSLILESASTNQTSMYLCASSPDRQGPLETQYFGPGTRLLVL.

This CDR3 is CASSLRQAQETQYF. CDR3 in DNA: TGTGCCAGCAGCTTGAGACAGGCCCAAGAGACCCAGTACTTC. The genes are TRBV7-2 and TRBJ2-5; D is perhaps TRBD1 (6 bases). The CDR3 extends over 14 amino acids. The V end was cut by 3 bases, the J end by 1 base, with 9 bases between. Germline lookup yields CDR1 SGHTA and CDR2 FQGNSA.

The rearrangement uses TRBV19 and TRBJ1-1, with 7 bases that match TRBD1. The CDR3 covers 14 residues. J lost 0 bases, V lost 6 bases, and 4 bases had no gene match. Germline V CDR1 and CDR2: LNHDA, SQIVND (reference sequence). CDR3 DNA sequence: TGTGCCAGTAGGAGGGACAGCCTGAACACTGAAGCTTTCTTT. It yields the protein CASRRDSLNTEAFF.

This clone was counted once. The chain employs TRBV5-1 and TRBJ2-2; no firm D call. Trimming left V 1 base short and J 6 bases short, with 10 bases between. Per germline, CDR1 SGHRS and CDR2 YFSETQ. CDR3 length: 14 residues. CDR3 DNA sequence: TGCGCCAGCAGCTTGAGGTCAGGTCCCGGGGAGCTGTTTTTT. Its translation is CASSLRSGPGELFF.

The CDR3 bases are TGTGCCAGCAGCCCCGAGGGACCCGGGGAGCTGTTTTTT. Its protein product is CASSPEGPGELFF. The chain joins TRBV5-4 to TRBJ2-2; TRBD1 or TRBD2 may be the D gene (5 bases each). This CDR3 contains 13 residues. Trimming removed 4 bases at V and 6 bases at J, with 10 bases between. Germline V gives CDR1 SGHNT, CDR2 YYREEE (reference sequence). The whole variable domain, filled in from reference TRBV5-4 and TRBJ2-2, reads ETGVTQSPTHLIKTRGQQVTLRCSSQSGHNTVSWYQQALGQGPQFIFQYYREEENGRGNFPPRFSGLQFPNYSSELNVNALELDDSALYLCASSPEGPGELFFGEGSRLTVL.

The CDR3 nucleotides are TGTGCCTGGAGTCACACTTTCGGGACAGATAACTATGGCTACACCTTC. Protein product: CAWSHTFGTDNYGYTF. The chain joins TRBV30 to TRBJ1-2, with 7 bases matching TRBD1. J gave up 1 base and V 2 bases, and 10 bases lay outside the gene matches. Germline loops: CDR1 GTSNPN, CDR2 SVGIG (reference sequence). The CDR3 has 16 residues.

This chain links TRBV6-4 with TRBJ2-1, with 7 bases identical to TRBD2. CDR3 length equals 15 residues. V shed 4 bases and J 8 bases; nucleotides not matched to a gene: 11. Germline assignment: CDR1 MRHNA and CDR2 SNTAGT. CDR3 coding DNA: TGTGCCAGCAGTGCCAGGCCAGCGGGAAAGCATGAGCAGTTCTTC. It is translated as CASSARPAGKHEQFF.

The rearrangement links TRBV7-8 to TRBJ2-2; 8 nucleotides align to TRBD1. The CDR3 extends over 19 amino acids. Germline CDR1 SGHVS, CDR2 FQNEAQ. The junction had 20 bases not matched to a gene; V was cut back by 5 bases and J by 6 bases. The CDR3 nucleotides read TGTGCCAGCAGCCCCCTGATCAGGGGGCGTCTTAGTCCATCCGGGGAGCTGTTTTTT. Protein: CASSPLIRGRLSPSGELFF. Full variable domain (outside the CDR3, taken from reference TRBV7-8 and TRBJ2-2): GAGVSQSPRYKVAKRGQDVALRCDPISGHVSLFWYQQALGQGPEFLTYFQNEAQLDKSGLPSDRFFAERPEGSVSTLKIQRTQQEDSAVYLCASSPLIRGRLSPSGELFFGEGSRLTVL.

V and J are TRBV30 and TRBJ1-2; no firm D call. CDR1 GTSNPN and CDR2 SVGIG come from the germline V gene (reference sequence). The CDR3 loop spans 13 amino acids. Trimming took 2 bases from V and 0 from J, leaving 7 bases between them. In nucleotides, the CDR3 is TGTGCCTGGAGTCACCAGTCTAACTATGGCTACACCTTC. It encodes CAWSHQSNYGYTF.

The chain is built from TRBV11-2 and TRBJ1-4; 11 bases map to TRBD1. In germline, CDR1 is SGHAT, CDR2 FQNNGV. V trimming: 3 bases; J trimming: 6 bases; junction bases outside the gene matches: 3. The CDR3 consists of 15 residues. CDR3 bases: TGTGCCAGCAGCTTGGGGGGACAGGGGGATGAAAAACTGTTTTTT. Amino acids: CASSLGGQGDEKLFF.

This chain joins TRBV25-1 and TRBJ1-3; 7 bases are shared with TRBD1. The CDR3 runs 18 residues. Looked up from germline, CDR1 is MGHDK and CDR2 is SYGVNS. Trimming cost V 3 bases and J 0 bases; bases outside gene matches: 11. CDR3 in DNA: TGTGCCAGCAGTGACAAGGGCAGGGGGGCTCTCTCTGGAAACACCATATATTTT. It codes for CASSDKGRGALSGNTIYF.

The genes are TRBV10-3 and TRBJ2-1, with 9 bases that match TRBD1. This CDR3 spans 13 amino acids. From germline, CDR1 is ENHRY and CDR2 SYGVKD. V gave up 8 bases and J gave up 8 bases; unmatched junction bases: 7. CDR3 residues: CAIGDRAGDEQFF. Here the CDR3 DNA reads TGTGCCATCGGGGACAGGGCGGGCGATGAGCAGTTCTTC.

In DNA form, the CDR3 reads TGTGCCAGCAGCTTGGCCGGGGAGCTGTTTTTT. Its translation is CASSLAGELFF. This chain joins TRBV5-6 and TRBJ2-2; the D is unclear. This CDR3 has 11 residues. The germline V gene encodes CDR1 SGHDT and CDR2 YYEEEE. V was clipped by 0 bases and J by 6 bases, with 0 bases between them.

CDR3 nucleotides: TGTGCCAGCAGCCCCGGTGGACTTTTGAACACTGAAGCTTTCTTT. Encoded protein: CASSPGGLLNTEAFF. This sequence joins TRBV9 and TRBJ1-1; D unresolved. The ends were cut back, 4 bases at V and 0 bases at J, with 13 bases in the middle. Germline CDR1 SGDLS, CDR2 YYNGEE. The CDR3 is 15 residues long.

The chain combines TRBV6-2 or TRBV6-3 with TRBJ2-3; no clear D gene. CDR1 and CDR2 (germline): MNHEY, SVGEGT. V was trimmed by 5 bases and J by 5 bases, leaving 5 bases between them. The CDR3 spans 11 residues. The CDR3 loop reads CASSRGDTQYF. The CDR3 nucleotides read TGTGCCAGCAGTAGAGGAGATACGCAGTATTTT.

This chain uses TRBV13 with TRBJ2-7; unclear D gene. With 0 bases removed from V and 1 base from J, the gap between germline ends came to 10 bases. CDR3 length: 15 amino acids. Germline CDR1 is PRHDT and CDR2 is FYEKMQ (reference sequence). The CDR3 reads CASSLGGLISYEQYF. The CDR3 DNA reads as TGTGCCAGCAGCTTAGGAGGCCTGATTTCCTACGAGCAGTACTTC.

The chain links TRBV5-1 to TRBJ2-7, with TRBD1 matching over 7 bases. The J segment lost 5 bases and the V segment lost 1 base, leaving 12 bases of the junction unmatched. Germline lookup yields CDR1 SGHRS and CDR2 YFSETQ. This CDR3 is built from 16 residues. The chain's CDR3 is CASSLRQGVGRDEQYF. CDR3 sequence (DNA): TGCGCCAGCAGCTTGAGACAGGGAGTAGGAAGGGACGAGCAGTACTTC.